The 19 T cell receptor beta chains below come from one sample, sequenced in a study of T cell responses to AZD1222 COVID-19 vaccine. Some clones are missing from TCRdb's copy, which holds only in-frame ones; the method was immunoSEQ multiplex PCR. This table has around 110,000 clones, 90% appearing once. The input for sequencing was peripheral blood, taken on day 0 of AZD1222 vaccination. The receptors originated from an adult in good health.

The chain uses TRBV9 and TRBJ1-1, with TRBD1 matching over 12 bases. The CDR3 is made up of 15 amino acids. The V gene end was trimmed by 0 bases and the J gene end by 8 bases; junction bases not matched to a gene: 5. CDR1 is SGDLS and CDR2 is YYNGEE in the germline V gene. The CDR3 reads CASSVGDRGLSEAFF. For the CDR3, the DNA is TGTGCCAGCAGCGTAGGGGACAGGGGGCTTTCCGAAGCTTTCTTT.

The chain couples TRBV6-5 to TRBJ2-1, with a possible D match to TRBD2 (6 bases). This CDR3 spans 15 amino acids. V lost 11 bases and J 6 bases, leaving 23 bases between the germline ends. Germline V gene sequence: CDR1 MNHEY, CDR2 SVGAGI. CDR3 protein: CASIIRSGNPNEQFF. In nucleotides, the CDR3 is TGTGCCTCCATCATACGTAGCGGAAACCCCAATGAGCAGTTCTTC.

The chain links TRBV7-6 to TRBJ2-3, with 8 bases lining up with TRBD2. The CDR3 has 16 amino acids. In germline, CDR1 is SGHVS, CDR2 FNYEAQ. The V gene end was trimmed by 5 bases and the J gene end by 5 bases; junction bases not matched to a gene: 12. Here the CDR3 DNA reads TGTGCCAGCAGCCCTCAACTAGCGGAGTCCATAGATACGCAGTATTTT. Translated, it gives CASSPQLAESIDTQYF.

This clone turned up a few times. The chain carries TRBV7-2 and TRBJ1-4; possible D gene TRBD1, 6 bases. The CDR3 runs 13 residues. Trimming took 7 bases from V and 10 from J, leaving 16 bases between them. In germline, CDR1 is SGHTA, CDR2 FQGNSA. CDR3 amino acids: CASTKGGSGKLFF. CDR3 nucleotide sequence: TGTGCCAGCACCAAGGGGGGGTCGGGAAAACTGTTTTTT.

The chain has TRBV19 and TRBJ2-2; D gene unclear. Germline values: CDR1 LNHDA, CDR2 SQIVND (reference sequence). Trimming cost V 5 bases and J 2 bases, with 12 bases left between them. This CDR3 has 15 residues. This CDR3 is CASSRLLGNTGELFF. CDR3 sequence (DNA): TGTGCCAGTAGTCGTTTGTTAGGTAACACCGGGGAGCTGTTTTTT.

The chain joins TRBV5-4 to TRBJ2-7, with D perhaps matching TRBD2 (6 bases). Germline V gene lookup returns CDR1 SGHNT and CDR2 YYREEE (reference sequence). V lost 5 bases, J lost 5 bases, and 17 bases lay in between. CDR3 length: 14 amino acids. The CDR3 sequence is CASSPGTLHHEQYF. CDR3 bases: TGTGCCAGCAGTCCCGGGACTCTCCACCACGAGCAGTACTTC.

The CDR3: CASGPRNSGYYNEQFF. The CDR3 coding sequence is TGTGCTAGTGGTCCCCGTAATAGCGGCTACTACAATGAGCAGTTCTTC. V usage is TRBV12-5 and J usage is TRBJ2-1; D possibly corresponds to TRBD2 (6 bases). The CDR3 spans 16 residues. V was clipped by 5 bases and J by 3 bases, with 17 bases between them. Germline CDR1 is LGHNT and CDR2 is FRNRAP.

The chain's CDR3 is CASSLDLYGQGTDTQYF. In DNA form, the CDR3 reads TGTGCCAGCAGCTTGGACCTCTACGGACAGGGAACAGATACGCAGTATTTT. The chain has TRBV5-4 and TRBJ2-3, with 8 bases lining up with TRBD1. Germline-derived CDR1 and CDR2 are SGHNT and YYREEE (reference sequence). CDR3 length equals 17 residues. V lost 0 bases and J lost 3; bases outside the gene matches: 9.

This chain joins TRBV6-5 and TRBJ1-2, with 7 nucleotides matching TRBD1. J was trimmed by 4 bases and V by 2 bases; bases with no gene match: 7. Germline loops: CDR1 MNHEY, CDR2 SVGAGI. The CDR3 runs to 15 residues. CDR3 sequence: CASSYTTGESYGYTF. The DNA of the CDR3 is TGTGCCAGCAGTTACACAACAGGGGAGAGCTATGGCTACACCTTC.

V is TRBV18 and J is TRBJ1-1, with D hard to call. The germline gives CDR1 KGHSH, CDR2 LQKENI. This CDR3 comprises 13 residues. Trimming left V 3 bases short and J 1 base short, with 6 bases between. The CDR3 nucleotides are TGTGCCAGCTCACCGGACGGGAACACTGAAGCTTTCTTT. It yields the protein CASSPDGNTEAFF. The full variable domain, completed using reference TRBV18 and TRBJ1-1, is NAGVMQNPRHLVRRRGQEARLRCSPMKGHSHVYWYRQLPEEGLKFMVYLQKENIIDESGMPKERFSAEFPKEGPSILRIQQVVRGDSAAYFCASSPDGNTEAFFGQGTRLTVV.

This clone was found once. V and J are TRBV28 and TRBJ2-1; TRBD2 matches 9 bases. V dropped 3 bases and J dropped 10; count of bases not matched to a gene: 7. The CDR3 covers 14 residues. Germline CDR1 is MDHEN and CDR2 is SYDVKM. CDR3 nucleotides: TGTGCCAGCAGTTTGGGACTAGCTGGAGGCGAGCAGTTCTTC. Protein product: CASSLGLAGGEQFF.

The CDR3 here is CASGSGPGKQYF. CDR3 nucleotides: TGTGCCAGCGGTAGCGGCCCCGGGAAGCAGTACTTC. This chain links TRBV27 with TRBJ2-7, with D tentatively TRBD2 (6 bases). Trimming stripped 8 bases from V and 8 bases from J, with 16 bases between. There are 12 residues in the CDR3. The germline CDR1 and CDR2 sequences are MNHEY and SMNVEV (reference sequence).

Comment on this clone: The same CDR3 also results from other DNA sequences found in this sample. The V call is TRBV5-1, the J call TRBJ1-5, with a possible D match to TRBD1 (6 bases). The germline V gene has CDR1 SGHRS and CDR2 YFSETQ. Trimming took off 0 bases at V and 1 base at J, with 8 bases between the two ends. The CDR3 totals 15 residues. The CDR3 loop reads CASSLGGQSNQPQHF. CDR3 in DNA: TGCGCCAGCAGCTTGGGAGGACAGAGCAATCAGCCCCAGCATTTT.

This chain joins TRBV19 and TRBJ2-5, with 7 bases aligning to TRBD1. V lost 6 bases, J lost 2 bases, and 3 bases stayed unmatched. The germline CDR1 and CDR2 sequences are LNHDA and SQIVND (reference sequence). The CDR3 has 13 residues. The CDR3 loop is CASRMTGQETQYF. CDR3 nucleotides: TGTGCCAGTAGAATGACAGGGCAAGAGACCCAGTACTTC.

The genes are TRBV3-1 (or the pseudogene TRBV3-2) and TRBJ1-3; a weak D match, TRBD1 (5 bases). Germline V gene lookup returns CDR1 LGHDT and CDR2 YNNKEL (reference sequence). V lost 4 bases and J lost 2, with 12 bases in between. The CDR3 contains 15 residues. The CDR3 DNA reads TGTGCCAGCAGCCCCCGCGGGGGGGCTGGAAACACCATATATTTT. Translating gives CASSPRGGAGNTIYF.

The CDR3 region has the DNA TGTGCCAGCAGCTTGGTCGGGACAGTCGAGCAGTACTTC. This gives the protein CASSLVGTVEQYF. The J gene is TRBJ2-7, the V gene TRBV5-5, with 7 bases identical to TRBD1. The V segment lost 0 bases and the J segment 6 bases; nucleotides outside the gene matches: 3. This CDR3 is 13 amino acids long. The germline gives CDR1 SGHKS, CDR2 YYEKEE (reference sequence).

This clone was recorded a few times. The J gene is TRBJ2-7, the V gene TRBV6-2 or TRBV6-3; 12 bases are shared with TRBD2. The CDR3 runs to 15 residues. Losses at the gene ends were 5 bases for V and 2 bases for J; bases not matched to a gene: 4. Germline CDR1 reads MNHEY; CDR2 reads SVGEGT. The DNA of the CDR3 is TGTGCCAGCAGTCCCGGACTAGCGGGGACCTACGAGCAGTACTTC. Translating gives CASSPGLAGTYEQYF.

The chain uses TRBV9 and TRBJ1-1; D unresolved. V lost 0 bases and J 2 bases, leaving 8 bases between the germline ends. Per the germline V gene, CDR1 is SGDLS and CDR2 is YYNGEE. This CDR3 contains 14 residues. Written as DNA, the CDR3 is TGTGCCAGCAGCGTAGATCTGGGTAACACTGAAGCTTTCTTT. It specifies CASSVDLGNTEAFF.

The chain has TRBV24-1 and TRBJ2-1; unclear D gene. With 1 base removed from V and 5 bases from J, the gap between germline ends came to 2 bases. The germline V gene has CDR1 KGHDR and CDR2 SFDVKD. CDR3 length: 12 amino acids. CDR3 amino acids: CATSDFHNEQFF. The CDR3 bases are TGTGCCACCAGTGATTTCCACAATGAGCAGTTCTTC.